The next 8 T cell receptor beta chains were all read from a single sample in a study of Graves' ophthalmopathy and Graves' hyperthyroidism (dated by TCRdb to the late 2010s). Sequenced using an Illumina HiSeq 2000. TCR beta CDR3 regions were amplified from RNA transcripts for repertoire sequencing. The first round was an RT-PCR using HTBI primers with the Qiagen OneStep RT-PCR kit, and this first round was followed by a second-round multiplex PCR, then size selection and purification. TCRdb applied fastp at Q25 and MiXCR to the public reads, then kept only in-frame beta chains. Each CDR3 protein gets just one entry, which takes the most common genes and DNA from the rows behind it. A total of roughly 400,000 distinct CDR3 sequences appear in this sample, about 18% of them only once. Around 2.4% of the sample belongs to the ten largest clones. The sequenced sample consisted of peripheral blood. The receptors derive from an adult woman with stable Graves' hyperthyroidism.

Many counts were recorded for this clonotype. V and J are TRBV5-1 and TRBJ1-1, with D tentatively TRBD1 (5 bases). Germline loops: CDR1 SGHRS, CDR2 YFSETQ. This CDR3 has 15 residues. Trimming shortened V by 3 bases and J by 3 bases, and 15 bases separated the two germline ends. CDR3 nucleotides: TGCGCCAGCAGCTCGGGAGTAACAGGCTACACTGAAGCTTTCTTT. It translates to CASSSGVTGYTEAFF.

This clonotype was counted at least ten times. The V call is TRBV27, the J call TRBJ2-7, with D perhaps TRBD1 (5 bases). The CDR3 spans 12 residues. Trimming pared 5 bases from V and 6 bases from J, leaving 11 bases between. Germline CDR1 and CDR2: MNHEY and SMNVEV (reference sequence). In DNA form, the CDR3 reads TGTGCCAGCAGTCGGGCAGGGCGCGAGCAGTACTTC. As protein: CASSRAGREQYF.

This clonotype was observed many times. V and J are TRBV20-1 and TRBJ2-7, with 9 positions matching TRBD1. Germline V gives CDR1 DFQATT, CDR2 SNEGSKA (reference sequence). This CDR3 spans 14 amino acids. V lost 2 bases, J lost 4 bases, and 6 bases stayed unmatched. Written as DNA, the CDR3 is TGCAGTGCTAGAACGACAGGGGGGAGGTACGAGCAGTACTTC. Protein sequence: CSARTTGGRYEQYF.

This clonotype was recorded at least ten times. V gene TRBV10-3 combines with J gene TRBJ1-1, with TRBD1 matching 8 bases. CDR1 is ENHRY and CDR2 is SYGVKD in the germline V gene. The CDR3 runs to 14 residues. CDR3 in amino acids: CGTSRAQGDTEAFF. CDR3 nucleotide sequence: TGTGGAACCTCACGAGCACAGGGGGACACTGAAGCTTTCTTT.

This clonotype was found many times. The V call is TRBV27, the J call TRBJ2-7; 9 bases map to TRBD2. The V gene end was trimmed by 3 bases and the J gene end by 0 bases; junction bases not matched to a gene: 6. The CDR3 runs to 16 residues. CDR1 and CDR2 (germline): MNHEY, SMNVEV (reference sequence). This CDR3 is CASSFFGGRASYEQYF. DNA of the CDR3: TGTGCCAGCAGTTTTTTTGGCGGGAGGGCCTCCTACGAGCAGTACTTC.

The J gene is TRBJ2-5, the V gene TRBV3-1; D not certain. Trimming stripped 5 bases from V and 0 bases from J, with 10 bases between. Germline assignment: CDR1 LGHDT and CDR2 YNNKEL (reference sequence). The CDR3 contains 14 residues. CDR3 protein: CASSNRRDQETQYF. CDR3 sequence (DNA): TGTGCCAGCAGCAACCGCCGGGACCAAGAGACCCAGTACTTC.

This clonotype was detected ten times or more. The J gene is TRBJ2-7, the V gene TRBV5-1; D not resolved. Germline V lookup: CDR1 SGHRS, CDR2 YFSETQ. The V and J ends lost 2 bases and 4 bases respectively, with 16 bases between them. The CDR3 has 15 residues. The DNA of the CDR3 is TGCGCCAGCAGCTTTGGCAGGACCCTAAAGTACGAGCAGTACTTC. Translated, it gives CASSFGRTLKYEQYF.

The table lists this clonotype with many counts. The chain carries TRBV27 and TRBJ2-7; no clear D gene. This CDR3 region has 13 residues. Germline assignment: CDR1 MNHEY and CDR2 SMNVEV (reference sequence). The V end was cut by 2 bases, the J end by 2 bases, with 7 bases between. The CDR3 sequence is CASSLTLTYEQYF. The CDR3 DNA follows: TGTGCCAGCAGTTTAACCCTTACCTACGAGCAGTACTTC.